Listed here are 22 T cell receptor beta chains from one sample, sequenced in a study of blood T cell repertoires in COVID-19. Repertoires were generated with immunoSEQ multiplex PCR, while TCRdb's copy carries only in-frame clones and drops some. Among 200,000 or so clones listed, roughly 88% were seen once. The sample comprised peripheral blood. The receptors were sampled from a human donor in a cohort sampled during active COVID-19.

This chain uses TRBV6-4 with TRBJ2-2; 9 nucleotides align to TRBD1. CDR1 is MRHNA and CDR2 is SNTAGT in the germline V gene. Trimming removed 6 bases from V and 3 bases from J; junction bases left unmatched: 5. The CDR3 extends over 15 amino acids. CDR3 protein: CASRAGQGDTGELFF. For the CDR3, the DNA is TGTGCCAGCAGAGCGGGACAGGGAGACACCGGGGAGCTGTTTTTT.

V is TRBV2 and J is TRBJ2-1; 15 nucleotides line up with TRBD2. This CDR3 is 15 amino acids long. Germline CDR1 reads SNHLY; CDR2 reads FYNNEI. The J segment lost 9 bases and the V segment lost 9 bases, leaving 9 bases of the junction unmatched. This CDR3 reads CASTGLAGGRGEQFF. DNA for the CDR3: TGTGCCAGTACGGGACTAGCGGGAGGTCGCGGTGAGCAGTTCTTC.

This sequence joins TRBV2 and TRBJ2-5, with TRBD2 identical over 14 bases. The CDR3 totals 15 residues. Looked up from germline, CDR1 is SNHLY and CDR2 is FYNNEI. Trimming took 6 bases from V and 2 from J; bases not matched to a gene: 2. CDR3 nucleotide sequence: TGTGCCAGCAGGGGACTAGCGGGAGTGCAAGAGACCCAGTACTTC. Translating it yields CASRGLAGVQETQYF.

CDR3 bases: TGTGCCATCAGGGGACAGGCTATGAACACTGAAGCTTTCTTT. Protein sequence: CAIRGQAMNTEAFF. The rearrangement links TRBV10-3 to TRBJ1-1, with 8 bases that match TRBD1. CDR1 is ENHRY and CDR2 is SYGVKD in the germline V gene. Trimming removed 6 bases from V and 0 bases from J; junction bases left unmatched: 3. This CDR3 is 14 amino acids long.

J is TRBJ1-1 and V is TRBV6-2 or TRBV6-3; D possibly corresponds to TRBD1 (6 bases). CDR1 and CDR2 from the germline V gene are MNHEY and SVGEGT. The V end was cut by 5 bases, the J end by 0 bases, with 16 bases between. This CDR3 comprises 16 residues. The CDR3 is CASSTPSRGMNTEAFF. As DNA, the CDR3 is TGTGCCAGCAGTACCCCCAGCAGGGGAATGAACACTGAAGCTTTCTTT.

The chain joins TRBV13 to TRBJ2-7; 8 bases match TRBD1. From germline, CDR1 is PRHDT and CDR2 FYEKMQ (reference sequence). The CDR3 runs 15 residues. The V and J ends lost 5 bases and 2 bases, in that order; junction bases with no gene match: 8. CDR3 protein: CASSPGTGDPYEQYF. As DNA, the CDR3 is TGTGCCAGCAGCCCCGGGACAGGCGATCCCTACGAGCAGTACTTC.

This clone was seen only a few times. CDR3 sequence: CASSQEPGSSYEQYF. As DNA, the CDR3 is TGCGCCAGCAGCCAAGAACCAGGGTCCTCCTACGAGCAGTACTTC. The rearrangement uses TRBV4-1 and TRBJ2-7; TRBD1 is a possible D gene (5 bases). V lost 0 bases, J lost 0 bases, and 9 bases lay in between. The CDR3 runs to 15 residues. Germline V gene sequence: CDR1 MGHRA, CDR2 YSYEKL.

V and J are TRBV6-5 and TRBJ1-1; D call uncertain. Germline values: CDR1 MNHEY, CDR2 SVGAGI. The length of the CDR3 is 14 residues. The germline V and J ends were trimmed by 5 bases and 0 bases, with 10 bases remaining between them. The CDR3 spells CASSKQRMNTEAFF. DNA for the CDR3: TGTGCCAGCAGTAAGCAGAGGATGAACACTGAAGCTTTCTTT.

The chain joins TRBV9 to TRBJ2-7, with TRBD2 matching over 8 bases. Germline loops: CDR1 SGDLS, CDR2 YYNGEE. J lost 7 bases, V lost 0 bases, and 6 bases had no gene match. CDR3 length: 14 residues. The CDR3 sequence: CASSVVSGAREQYF. The CDR3 bases are TGTGCCAGCAGCGTAGTTAGCGGGGCACGAGAGCAGTACTTC.

The J gene is TRBJ1-5, the V gene TRBV30, with TRBD1 matching 7 bases. Germline trimming cut 0 bases from V and 16 bases from J; bases unmatched to any gene: 6. In germline, CDR1 is GTSNPN, CDR2 SVGIG (reference sequence). CDR3 length equals 11 residues. The CDR3, as DNA: TGTGCCTGGAGTGTAGGACAGGTCGCTCATTTT. As protein: CAWSVGQVAHF. Filled out from reference TRBV30 and TRBJ1-5, the complete variable domain reads SQTIHQWPATLVQPVGSPLSLECTVEGTSNPNLYWYRQAAGRGLQLLFYSVGIGQISSEVPQNLSASRPQDRQFILSSKKLLLSDSGFYLCAWSVGQVAHFGDGTRLSIL.

This chain uses TRBV2 with TRBJ1-2, with D perhaps matching TRBD1 (6 bases). The CDR3 runs to 13 residues. Germline CDR1 is SNHLY and CDR2 is FYNNEI. V shed 8 bases and J shed 4 bases, with 14 bases lying between them. The CDR3 here is CASHSGQSYGYTF. In nucleotides, the CDR3 is TGTGCCAGCCATTCAGGACAGTCCTATGGCTACACCTTC. Full variable domain (rest looked up from reference TRBV2 and TRBJ1-2): EPEVTQTPSHQVTQMGQEVILRCVPISNHLYFYWYRQILGQKVEFLVSFYNNEISEKSEIFDDQFSVERPDGSNFTLKIRSTKLEDSAMYFCASHSGQSYGYTFGSGTRLTVV.

The rearrangement links TRBV6-6 to TRBJ1-2; 7 bases are a match to TRBD1. With V trimmed by 8 bases and J by 4 bases, 7 bases remained unmatched. CDR1 and CDR2 from the germline V gene are MNHNY and SVGAGI (reference sequence). This CDR3 has 13 amino acids. In nucleotides, the CDR3 is TGTGCCAGCCTCGGGACAGAGACCTATGGCTACACCTTC. It yields the protein CASLGTETYGYTF.

This sequence joins TRBV28 and TRBJ2-1; TRBD2 matches 10 bases. J was trimmed by 1 base and V by 6 bases; bases with no gene match: 3. Germline V gives CDR1 MDHEN, CDR2 SYDVKM. The CDR3 length is 15 residues. The CDR3 spells CASSRTSGSYNEQFF. As DNA, the CDR3 is TGTGCCAGCAGCCGGACTAGCGGTTCCTACAATGAGCAGTTCTTC.

CDR3 amino acids: CASTVLRQGRFTDTQYF. In nucleotides, the CDR3 is TGTGCCAGCACTGTCTTGAGACAGGGCCGATTCACAGATACGCAGTATTTT. This rearrangement joins TRBV2 to TRBJ2-3, with TRBD1 matching 7 bases. Germline V CDR1 and CDR2: SNHLY, FYNNEI. This CDR3 has 17 amino acids. The V segment lost 7 bases and the J segment 2 bases; nucleotides outside the gene matches: 15.

This clone has only one observation. V and J are TRBV28 and TRBJ2-5; TRBD1 aligns across 8 bases. This CDR3 is 17 amino acids long. With V trimmed by 5 bases and J by 2 bases, 13 bases remained unmatched. The germline CDR1 and CDR2 sequences are MDHEN and SYDVKM. In DNA form, the CDR3 reads TGTGCCAGCAGTCTGGTGTTCGGACAGGGTTTACAAGAGACCCAGTACTTC. Its protein is CASSLVFGQGLQETQYF. Looking up the rest from reference TRBV28 and TRBJ2-5 gives the full variable domain: DVKVTQSSRYLVKRTGEKVFLECVQDMDHENMFWYRQDPGLGLRLIYFSYDVKMKEKGDIPEGYSVSREKKERFSLILESASTNQTSMYLCASSLVFGQGLQETQYFGPGTRLLVL.

The V gene is TRBV30, the J gene TRBJ1-5; 8 positions match TRBD1. V shed 4 bases and J 0 bases; nucleotides not matched to a gene: 5. The germline CDR1 and CDR2 sequences are GTSNPN and SVGIG (reference sequence). This CDR3 has 15 residues. CDR3 nucleotides: TGTGCCTGGACCGGACAGGGCTATAGCAATCAGCCCCAGCATTTT. Translation: CAWTGQGYSNQPQHF.

The chain carries TRBV24-1 and TRBJ2-3; 8 nucleotides agree with TRBD1. Looked up from germline, CDR1 is KGHDR and CDR2 is SFDVKD. J lost 2 bases, V lost 1 base, and 4 bases had no gene match. The CDR3 is 16 residues long. CDR3 nucleotides: TGTGCCACCAGTGATTTAGGGGACAGGCTCACAGATACGCAGTATTTT. Its protein product is CATSDLGDRLTDTQYF.

This clone was recorded once. In DNA form, the CDR3 reads TGTGCCACCAGCAGAGGAAGGGGAGAGACCCAGTACTTC. It codes for CATSRGRGETQYF. The chain links TRBV15 to TRBJ2-5; tentatively, D is TRBD1 (5 bases). CDR1 and CDR2 from the germline V gene are LNHNV and YYDKDF (reference sequence). This CDR3 is 13 amino acids long. V was clipped by 1 base and J by 4 bases, with 7 bases between them.

The J gene is TRBJ2-5, the V gene TRBV3-1 (or the pseudogene TRBV3-2), with D maybe TRBD1 (7 bases). There are 15 residues in the CDR3. Per the germline V gene, CDR1 is LGHDT and CDR2 is YNNKEL (reference sequence). V was shortened by 6 bases and J by 3 bases, with 17 bases between the two germline ends. This chain's CDR3 is CASSRIGRGEETQYF. In DNA, the CDR3 is TGTGCCAGCAGTAGGATAGGCAGGGGGGAAGAGACCCAGTACTTC.

This clone was counted once. V and J are TRBV3-1 (or the pseudogene TRBV3-2) and TRBJ1-2; maybe TRBD1 (5 bases). Deletions cut 5 bases from V and 2 bases from J, with 12 bases between. The germline gives CDR1 LGHDT, CDR2 YNNKEL (reference sequence). This CDR3 comprises 14 residues. The CDR3 region has the DNA TGTGCCAGCAGCGAAGCAGGGTTAAACTATGGCTACACCTTC. This translates into CASSEAGLNYGYTF.

This clone came up once. The rearrangement joins TRBV4-1 to TRBJ1-1, with a possible D match to TRBD1 (5 bases). The CDR3 runs 15 residues. The V end lost 1 base, the J end lost 1 base, and 10 bases lay between the germline ends. From germline, CDR1 is MGHRA and CDR2 YSYEKL. The CDR3 DNA sequence: TGCGCCAGCAGCCAAGTAAGGGGTGAGAACACTGAAGCTTTCTTT. It yields the protein CASSQVRGENTEAFF.

The chain recombines TRBV27 with TRBJ1-6; the D gene is possibly TRBD1 (6 bases). V was cut by 9 bases and J by 0 bases, with 12 bases left in between. The CDR3 extends over 15 amino acids. Germline CDR1 reads MNHEY; CDR2 reads SMNVEV (reference sequence). CDR3 protein: CASGTLSSYNSPLHF. CDR3 DNA: TGTGCCAGTGGGACACTGAGCTCCTATAATTCACCCCTCCACTTT.